What follows describes a single T cell receptor (beta chain). Its target is not known. One junction end disagrees with the germline gene, perhaps due to a read error. Germline loops: CDR1 SEHNR, CDR2 FQNEAQ (reference sequence). The CDR3 is 15 amino acids. It was healthy bone marrow donors who served as donors. Use of 60 Vbeta and 13 Jbeta primers characterized the PCR. Assay: immunoSEQ multiplex PCR; the TCRdb copy retains only in-frame clones and omits some. The sample records some 170,000 clones, about 72% being singletons. The data are from a study of cytomegalovirus exposure and HLA in healthy donors. Whole-study findings and limits: The authors listed 150 to 200 TCR beta chains as cytomegalovirus-associated.

The source is a man aged 55 to 70 in good health and CMV-seronegative. Sequencing was carried out using PBMCs. The chain employs TRBV7-9 and TRBJ2-7; a weak D match, TRBD1 (5 bases). The CDR3 loop is CSSSPIMTVTYEQYF. Written as DNA, the CDR3 is TGTTCCAGCAGCCCGATCATGACAGTCACCTACGAGCAGTACTTC.